Presented here are 6 T cell receptor beta chains from one specimen sequenced in a study of beta chain features in type 1 diabetes. No antigen has been identified for these receptors. Findings and caveats of the study: The study found moderately but significantly shorter TCRB CDR3s in all four CD4+ subsets of Type 1 diabetes patients.

The sequenced template was cDNA made from the entire isolated RNA. This table comes from immunoSEQ multiplex PCR, and its TCRdb copy is limited to in-frame clones, with some not included. The sample lists about 140,000 clones; roughly an eighth were seen once. The sequenced sample was central memory CD4+ T cells from blood. These receptors were obtained from a man in his late teens or twenties with type 1 diabetes.

This clone showed up just a few times. V usage is TRBV6-1 and J usage is TRBJ2-5; TRBD1 agrees at 8 bases. The CDR3 has 13 amino acids. Losses at the gene ends were 5 bases for V and 5 bases for J; bases not matched to a gene: 4. Germline-derived CDR1 and CDR2 are MNHNS and SASEGT. CDR3 residues: CASSRTGQETQYF. The CDR3 coding sequence is TGTGCCAGCAGTAGGACAGGGCAGGAGACCCAGTACTTC.

The V call is TRBV9, the J call TRBJ1-3; no definite D call. In germline, CDR1 is SGDLS, CDR2 YYNGEE. V was cut by 2 bases and J by 6 bases, with 9 bases left in between. This CDR3 region has 13 residues. The DNA of the CDR3 is TGTGCCAGCAGCGTCGGGCTGGAAAACACCATATATTTT. It specifies CASSVGLENTIYF.

The chain carries TRBV5-1 and TRBJ2-7; D perhaps matches TRBD1 (5 bases). Germline V gene lookup returns CDR1 SGHRS and CDR2 YFSETQ. V gave up 3 bases and J gave up 2 bases, with 6 bases separating them. The CDR3 contains 12 residues. As DNA, the CDR3 is TGCGCCAGCAGCTCACAGGCCTACGAGCAGTACTTC. Translating it yields CASSSQAYEQYF. Variable domain in full (rest from reference TRBV5-1 and TRBJ2-7): KAGVTQTPRYLIKTRGQQVTLSCSPISGHRSVSWYQQTPGQGLQFLFEYFSETQRNKGNFPGRFSGRQFSNSRSEMNVSTLELGDSALYLCASSSQAYEQYFGPGTRLTVT.

The genes are TRBV19 and TRBJ2-1; maybe TRBD2 (5 bases). This CDR3 spans 15 amino acids. Trimming shortened V by 6 bases and J by 9 bases, and 21 bases separated the two germline ends. In germline, CDR1 is LNHDA, CDR2 SQIVND (reference sequence). The CDR3 loop reads CASRPLVGVDGEQFF. CDR3 nucleotides: TGTGCCAGTAGACCCCTCGTGGGAGTTGACGGTGAGCAGTTCTTC.

This clone has more than one count but fewer than ten. The genes are TRBV6-1 and TRBJ2-7; 7 bases map to TRBD1. CDR1 is MNHNS, CDR2 SASEGT, per germline. The CDR3 has 13 amino acids. Unmatched junction bases numbered 5, after V lost 6 bases and J lost 3 bases. The CDR3 bases are TGTGCCAGCAGCCCGGGACAGAGCTACGAGCAGTACTTC. This gives the protein CASSPGQSYEQYF.

The chain has TRBV28 and TRBJ2-6; a possible D gene is TRBD2 (6 bases). Between the trimmed V and J ends, which lost 5 bases and 8 bases, there was a span of 16 bases. Germline CDR1 and CDR2: MDHEN and SYDVKM. This CDR3 comprises 15 residues. Written as DNA, the CDR3 is TGTGCCAGCAGTGTGGGACTTCCCCCGACCAACGTCCTGACTTTC. Translated: CASSVGLPPTNVLTF.